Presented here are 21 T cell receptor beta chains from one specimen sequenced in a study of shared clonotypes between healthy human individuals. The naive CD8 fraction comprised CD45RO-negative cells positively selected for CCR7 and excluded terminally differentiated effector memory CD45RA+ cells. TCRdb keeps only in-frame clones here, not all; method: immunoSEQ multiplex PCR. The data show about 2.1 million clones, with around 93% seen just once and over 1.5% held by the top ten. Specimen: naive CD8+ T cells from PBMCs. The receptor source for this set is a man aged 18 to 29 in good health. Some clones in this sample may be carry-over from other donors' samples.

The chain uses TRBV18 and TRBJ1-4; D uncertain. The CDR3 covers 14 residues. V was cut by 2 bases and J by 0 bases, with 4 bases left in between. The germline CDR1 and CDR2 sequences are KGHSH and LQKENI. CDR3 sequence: CASSPYATNEKLFF. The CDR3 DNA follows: TGTGCCAGCTCACCATATGCAACTAATGAAAAACTGTTTTTT.

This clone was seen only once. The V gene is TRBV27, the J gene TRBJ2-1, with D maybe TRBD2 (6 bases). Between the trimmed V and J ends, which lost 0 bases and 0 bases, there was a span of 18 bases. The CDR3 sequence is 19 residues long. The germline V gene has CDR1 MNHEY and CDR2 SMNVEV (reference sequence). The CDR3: CASSLSIRVAEPSYNEQFF. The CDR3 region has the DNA TGTGCCAGCAGTTTATCTATTCGGGTAGCGGAACCCTCCTACAATGAGCAGTTCTTC.

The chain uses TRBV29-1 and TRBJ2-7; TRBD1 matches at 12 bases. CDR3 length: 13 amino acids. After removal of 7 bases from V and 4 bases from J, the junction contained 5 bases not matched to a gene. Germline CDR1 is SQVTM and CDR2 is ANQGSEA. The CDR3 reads CSALGQGAYEQYF. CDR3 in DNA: TGCAGCGCTCTGGGACAGGGGGCATACGAGCAGTACTTC.

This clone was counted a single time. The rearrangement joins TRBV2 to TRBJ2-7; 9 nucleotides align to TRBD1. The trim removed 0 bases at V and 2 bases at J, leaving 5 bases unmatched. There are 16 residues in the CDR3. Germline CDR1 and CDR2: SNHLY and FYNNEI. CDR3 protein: CASSEAPTGGTYEQYF. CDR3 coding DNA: TGTGCCAGCAGTGAAGCTCCCACAGGGGGCACCTACGAGCAGTACTTC.

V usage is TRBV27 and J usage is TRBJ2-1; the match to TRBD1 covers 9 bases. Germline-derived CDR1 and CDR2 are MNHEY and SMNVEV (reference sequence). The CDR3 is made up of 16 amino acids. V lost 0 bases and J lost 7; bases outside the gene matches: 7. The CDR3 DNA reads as TGTGCCAGCAGTTTATCGTCCACAGGGGGCGGGAATGAGCAGTTCTTC. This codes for CASSLSSTGGGNEQFF.

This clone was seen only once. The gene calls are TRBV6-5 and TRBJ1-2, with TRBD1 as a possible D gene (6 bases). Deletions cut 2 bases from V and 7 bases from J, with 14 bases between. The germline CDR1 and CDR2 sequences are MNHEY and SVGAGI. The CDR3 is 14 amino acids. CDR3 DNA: TGTGCCAGCAGTTACGTGGAGGGGGGGATTGGCTACACCTTC. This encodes CASSYVEGGIGYTF.

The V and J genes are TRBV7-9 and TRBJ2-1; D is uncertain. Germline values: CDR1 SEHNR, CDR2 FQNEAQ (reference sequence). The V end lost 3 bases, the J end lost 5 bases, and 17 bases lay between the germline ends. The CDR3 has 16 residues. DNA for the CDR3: TGTGCCAGCAGCTTTACTCATCTCGGTAACGACAATGAGCAGTTCTTC. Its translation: CASSFTHLGNDNEQFF.

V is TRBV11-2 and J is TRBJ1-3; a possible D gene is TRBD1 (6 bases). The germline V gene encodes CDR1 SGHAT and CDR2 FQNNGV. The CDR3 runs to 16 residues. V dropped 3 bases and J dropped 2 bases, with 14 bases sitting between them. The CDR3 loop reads CASSFGGGGTGNTIYF. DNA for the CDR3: TGTGCCAGCAGCTTCGGGGGGGGCGGTACTGGAAACACCATATATTTT.

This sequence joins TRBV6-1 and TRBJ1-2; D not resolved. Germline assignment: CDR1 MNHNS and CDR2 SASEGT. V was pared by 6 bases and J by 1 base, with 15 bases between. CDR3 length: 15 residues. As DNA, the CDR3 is TGTGCCAGCAGCCCCTGGGTGGGAGTTAACTATGGCTACACCTTC. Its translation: CASSPWVGVNYGYTF.

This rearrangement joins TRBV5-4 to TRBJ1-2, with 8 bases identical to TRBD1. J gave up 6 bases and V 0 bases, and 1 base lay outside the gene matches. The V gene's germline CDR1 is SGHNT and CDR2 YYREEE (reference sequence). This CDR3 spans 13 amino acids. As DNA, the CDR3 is TGTGCCAGCAGCTTGGGACAGGGGAATGGCTACACCTTC. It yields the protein CASSLGQGNGYTF.

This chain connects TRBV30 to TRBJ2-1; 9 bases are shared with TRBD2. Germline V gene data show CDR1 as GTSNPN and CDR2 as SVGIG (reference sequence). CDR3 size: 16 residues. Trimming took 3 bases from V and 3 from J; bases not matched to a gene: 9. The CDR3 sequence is CAWRLVAGGYYNEQFF. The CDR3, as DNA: TGTGCCTGGAGGCTGGTGGCGGGAGGGTACTACAATGAGCAGTTCTTC. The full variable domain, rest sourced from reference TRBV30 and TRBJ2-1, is SQTIHQWPATLVQPVGSPLSLECTVEGTSNPNLYWYRQAAGRGLQLLFYSVGIGQISSEVPQNLSASRPQDRQFILSSKKLLLSDSGFYLCAWRLVAGGYYNEQFFGPGTRLTVL.

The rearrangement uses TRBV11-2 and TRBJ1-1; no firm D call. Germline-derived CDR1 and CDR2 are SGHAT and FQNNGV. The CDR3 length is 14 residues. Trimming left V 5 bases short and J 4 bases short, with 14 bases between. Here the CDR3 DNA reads TGTGCCAGCAGCCCCCCAGGTTGGAGCACTGAAGCTTTCTTT. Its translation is CASSPPGWSTEAFF.

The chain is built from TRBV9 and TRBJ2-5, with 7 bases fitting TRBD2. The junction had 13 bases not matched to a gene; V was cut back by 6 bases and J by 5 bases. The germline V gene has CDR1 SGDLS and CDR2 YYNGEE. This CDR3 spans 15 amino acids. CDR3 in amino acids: CASTLGTGAGETQYF. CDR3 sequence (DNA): TGTGCCAGCACCCTTGGCACGGGAGCGGGGGAGACCCAGTACTTC.

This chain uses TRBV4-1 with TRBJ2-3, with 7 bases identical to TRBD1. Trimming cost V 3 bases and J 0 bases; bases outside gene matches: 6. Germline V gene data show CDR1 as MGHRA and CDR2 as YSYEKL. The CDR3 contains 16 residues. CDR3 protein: CASSQRRDSSTDTQYF. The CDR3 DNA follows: TGCGCCAGCAGCCAGCGCAGGGACAGCAGCACAGATACGCAGTATTTT.

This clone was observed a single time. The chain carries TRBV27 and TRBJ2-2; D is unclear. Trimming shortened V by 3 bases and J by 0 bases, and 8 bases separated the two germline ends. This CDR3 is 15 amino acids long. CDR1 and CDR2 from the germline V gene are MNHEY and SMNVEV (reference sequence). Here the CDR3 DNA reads TGTGCCAGCAGTTTGAGCCGTTCGAACACCGGGGAGCTGTTTTTT. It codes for CASSLSRSNTGELFF.

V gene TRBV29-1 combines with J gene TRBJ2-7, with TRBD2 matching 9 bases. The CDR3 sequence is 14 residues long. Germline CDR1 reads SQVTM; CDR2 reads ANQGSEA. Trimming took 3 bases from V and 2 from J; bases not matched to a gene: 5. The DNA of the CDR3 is TGCAGCGTTGACTCGGGACTAGCCCCCTACGAGCAGTACTTC. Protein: CSVDSGLAPYEQYF.

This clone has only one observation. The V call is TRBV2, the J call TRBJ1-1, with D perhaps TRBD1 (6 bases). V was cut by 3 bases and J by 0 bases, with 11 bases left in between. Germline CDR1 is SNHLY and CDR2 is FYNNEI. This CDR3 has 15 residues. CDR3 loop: CASSEGGPMNTEAFF. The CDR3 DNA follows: TGTGCCAGCAGTGAGGGGGGCCCCATGAACACTGAAGCTTTCTTT.

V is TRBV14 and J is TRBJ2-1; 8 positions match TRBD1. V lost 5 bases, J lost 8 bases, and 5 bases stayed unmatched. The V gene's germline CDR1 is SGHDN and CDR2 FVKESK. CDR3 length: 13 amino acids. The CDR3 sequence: CASSGSRGHEQFF. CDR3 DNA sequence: TGTGCCAGCAGCGGCAGCAGGGGGCATGAGCAGTTCTTC. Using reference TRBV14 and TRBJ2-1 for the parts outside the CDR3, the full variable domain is EAGVTQFPSHSVIEKGQTVTLRCDPISGHDNLYWYRRVMGKEIKFLLHFVKESKQDESGMPNNRFLAERTGGTYSTLKVQPAELEDSGVYFCASSGSRGHEQFFGPGTRLTVL.

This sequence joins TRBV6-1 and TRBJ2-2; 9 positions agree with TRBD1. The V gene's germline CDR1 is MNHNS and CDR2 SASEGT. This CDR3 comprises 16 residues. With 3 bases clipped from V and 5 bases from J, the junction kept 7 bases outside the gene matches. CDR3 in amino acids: CASSDQDRGITGELFF. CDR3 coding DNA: TGTGCCAGCAGTGACCAGGACAGGGGTATTACCGGGGAGCTGTTTTTT.

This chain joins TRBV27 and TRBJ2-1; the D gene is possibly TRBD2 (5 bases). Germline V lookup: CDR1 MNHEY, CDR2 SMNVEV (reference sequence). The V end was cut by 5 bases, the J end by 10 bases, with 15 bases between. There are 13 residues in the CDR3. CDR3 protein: CASSDYAILEQFF. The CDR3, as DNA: TGTGCCAGCAGTGACTACGCAATTCTAGAGCAGTTCTTC.

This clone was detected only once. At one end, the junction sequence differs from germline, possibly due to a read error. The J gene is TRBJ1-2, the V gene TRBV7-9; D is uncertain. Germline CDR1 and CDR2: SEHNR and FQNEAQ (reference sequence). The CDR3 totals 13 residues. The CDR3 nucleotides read TGTGCCAGCAGCTTAGCAGGGAACTTTGGCTACACCTTC. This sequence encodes CASSLAGNFGYTF.